These 11 T cell receptor beta chains originate from one sample sequenced in a study of T cell repertoires in cytomegalovirus infection. One entry per CDR3 protein results from TCRdb running MiXCR on the reads. The sample includes a few hundred thousand distinct CDR3 sequences, roughly an eighth of them seen just once. The sample consisted of PBMCs. Receptors originate from a human donor in good health (CMV status not recorded). Some clones in this sample may be carry-over from other donors' samples.

This sequence joins TRBV28 and TRBJ1-2, with 11 bases fitting TRBD1. Losses at the gene ends were 6 bases for V and 8 bases for J; bases not matched to a gene: 11. Germline V gene data show CDR1 as MDHEN and CDR2 as SYDVKM. The CDR3 has 15 residues. Written as DNA, the CDR3 is TGTGCCAGCAGGACCCTGGGACAGGGGGAGAGGGGCTACACCTTC. Residues: CASRTLGQGERGYTF.

This clonotype was counted a few times. This chain uses TRBV19 with TRBJ2-1; 15 bases line up with TRBD2. This CDR3 comprises 18 residues. After removal of 1 base from V and 2 bases from J, the junction contained 3 bases not matched to a gene. The germline V gene has CDR1 LNHDA and CDR2 SQIVND (reference sequence). CDR3 nucleotides: TGTGCCAGTAGTATAGGGACTAGCGGGAGGGCCGCCTACAATGAGCAGTTCTTC. This translates into CASSIGTSGRAAYNEQFF.

In this sample, this clonotype turned up many times. The rearrangement links TRBV11-2 to TRBJ2-5, with 13 bases lining up with TRBD2. In germline, CDR1 is SGHAT, CDR2 FQNNGV. V shed 2 bases and J 4 bases; nucleotides not matched to a gene: 7. The CDR3 runs to 17 residues. The CDR3 nucleotides read TGTGCCAGCAGCTTAAGGACTAGCGGGAGCTCAGGAGAGACCCAGTACTTC. Translating gives CASSLRTSGSSGETQYF.

The table lists this clonotype with a few counts. V usage is TRBV5-4 and J usage is TRBJ2-7; a weak D match, TRBD1 (6 bases). The CDR3 is 14 residues long. Germline loops: CDR1 SGHNT, CDR2 YYREEE (reference sequence). V was pared by 4 bases and J by 2 bases, with 13 bases between. In nucleotides, the CDR3 is TGTGCCAGCAGCCTTACGGACAGTCCCTACGAGCAGTACTTC. Translation: CASSLTDSPYEQYF.

The rearrangement uses TRBV11-3 and TRBJ2-5; 12 positions match TRBD2. Germline CDR1 is SGHNT and CDR2 is YENEEA. This CDR3 region has 15 residues. Unmatched junction bases numbered 5, after V lost 4 bases and J lost 5 bases. CDR3 nucleotide sequence: TGTGCCAGCAGCTCTACTAGCGGGAGGACGGAGACCCAGTACTTC. It is translated as CASSSTSGRTETQYF.

In its sample, this clonotype was seen many times. This chain uses TRBV6-6 with TRBJ1-1; a weak D match, TRBD1 (5 bases). The CDR3 contains 14 residues. The germline V gene encodes CDR1 MNHNY and CDR2 SVGAGI (reference sequence). Deletions cut 7 bases from V and 7 bases from J, with 19 bases between. CDR3 sequence (DNA): TGTGCCAGCATCCCTGGGGGGGTCGGTGGTGAAGCTTTCTTT. Translated, it gives CASIPGGVGGEAFF.

This clonotype was seen a handful of times. The chain's CDR3 is CASSRQAGEQYF. The CDR3 nucleotides are TGTGCCAGCAGCCGACAGGCCGGCGAGCAGTACTTC. The V call is TRBV6-2 or TRBV6-3, the J call TRBJ2-7; weak D call: TRBD1 (6 bases). From germline, CDR1 is MNHEY and CDR2 SVGEGT. V lost 6 bases and J 6 bases, leaving 12 bases between the germline ends. The CDR3 extends over 12 amino acids.

This clonotype was seen at least ten times. The chain joins TRBV7-2 to TRBJ1-6; D is unresolved. Trimming left V 5 bases short and J 5 bases short, with 10 bases between. In germline, CDR1 is SGHTA, CDR2 FQGNSA. This CDR3 contains 14 residues. This CDR3 is CASSPAVDNSPLHF. In DNA form, the CDR3 reads TGTGCCAGCAGCCCGGCAGTAGATAATTCACCCCTCCACTTT.

The rearrangement links TRBV6-2 or TRBV6-3 to TRBJ1-4; D ambiguous. Trimming removed 5 bases at V and 5 bases at J, with 15 bases between. From germline, CDR1 is MNHEY and CDR2 SVGEGT. The CDR3 sequence is 15 residues long. The CDR3 region is CASSGPGGGNEKLFF. In nucleotides, the CDR3 is TGTGCCAGCAGTGGACCCGGAGGCGGCAATGAAAAACTGTTTTTT.

The chain has TRBV7-9 and TRBJ1-1; D is unresolved. CDR3 size: 16 residues. Germline V CDR1 and CDR2: SEHNR, FQNEAQ (reference sequence). Trimming stripped 5 bases from V and 3 bases from J, with 19 bases between. The CDR3 DNA sequence: TGTGCCAGCAGCCCCTATTTGGACCGGCGGGACACTGAAGCTTTCTTT. This translates into CASSPYLDRRDTEAFF.

The table lists this clonotype with many counts. In DNA, the CDR3 is TGTGCCAGCAGCCAAGATCTGTTCACCACAGGAAAGTATGGCTACACCTTC. This translates into CASSQDLFTTGKYGYTF. The chain is built from TRBV4-2 and TRBJ1-2, with D maybe TRBD1 (5 bases). Germline CDR1 and CDR2: LGHNA and YNFKEQ. The V end lost 0 bases, the J end lost 5 bases, and 19 bases lay between the germline ends. The CDR3 has 17 residues.